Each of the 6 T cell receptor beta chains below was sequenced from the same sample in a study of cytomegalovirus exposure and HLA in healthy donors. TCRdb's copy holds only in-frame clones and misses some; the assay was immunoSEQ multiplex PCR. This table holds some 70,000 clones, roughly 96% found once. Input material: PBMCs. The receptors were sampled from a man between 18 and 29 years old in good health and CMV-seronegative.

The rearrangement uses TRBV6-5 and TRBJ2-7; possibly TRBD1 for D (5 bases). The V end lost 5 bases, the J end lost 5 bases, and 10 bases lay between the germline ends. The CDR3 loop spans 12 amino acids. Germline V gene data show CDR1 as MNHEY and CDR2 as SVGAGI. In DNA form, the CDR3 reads TGTGCCAGCAGTGAATGGGGCGACGAGCAGTACTTC. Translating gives CASSEWGDEQYF.

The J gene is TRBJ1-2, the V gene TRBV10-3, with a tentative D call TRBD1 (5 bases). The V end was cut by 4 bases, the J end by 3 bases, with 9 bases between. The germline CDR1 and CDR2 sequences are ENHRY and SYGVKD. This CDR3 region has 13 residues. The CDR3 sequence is CAISVDSYYGYTF. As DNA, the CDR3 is TGTGCCATCAGTGTCGACAGCTACTATGGCTACACCTTC.

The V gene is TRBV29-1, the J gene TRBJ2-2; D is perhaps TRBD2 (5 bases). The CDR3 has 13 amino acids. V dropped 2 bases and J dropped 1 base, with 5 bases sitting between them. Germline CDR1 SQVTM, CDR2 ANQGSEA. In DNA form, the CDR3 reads TGCAGCGTTGAACGGGAGAACACCGGGGAGCTGTTTTTT. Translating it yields CSVERENTGELFF.

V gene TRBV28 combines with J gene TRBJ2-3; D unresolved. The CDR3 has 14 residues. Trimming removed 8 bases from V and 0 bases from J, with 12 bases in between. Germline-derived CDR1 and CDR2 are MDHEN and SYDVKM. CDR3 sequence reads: CASAVSSSTDTQYF. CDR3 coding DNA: TGTGCCAGCGCGGTGAGCTCTAGCACAGATACGCAGTATTTT.

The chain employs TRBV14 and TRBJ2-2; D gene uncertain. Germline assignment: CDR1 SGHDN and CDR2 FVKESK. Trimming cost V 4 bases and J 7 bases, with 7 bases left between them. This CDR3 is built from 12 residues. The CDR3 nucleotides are TGTGCCAGCAGCCGGGCCGGCGGGGAGCTGTTTTTT. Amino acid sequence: CASSRAGGELFF.

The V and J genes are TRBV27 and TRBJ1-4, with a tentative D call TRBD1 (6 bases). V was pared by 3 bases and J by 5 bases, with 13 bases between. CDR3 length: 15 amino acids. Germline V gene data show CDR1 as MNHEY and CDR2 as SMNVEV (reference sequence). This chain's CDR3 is CASSLNRDTNEKLFF. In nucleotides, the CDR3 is TGTGCCAGCAGTTTGAACCGGGACACCAATGAAAAACTGTTTTTT.